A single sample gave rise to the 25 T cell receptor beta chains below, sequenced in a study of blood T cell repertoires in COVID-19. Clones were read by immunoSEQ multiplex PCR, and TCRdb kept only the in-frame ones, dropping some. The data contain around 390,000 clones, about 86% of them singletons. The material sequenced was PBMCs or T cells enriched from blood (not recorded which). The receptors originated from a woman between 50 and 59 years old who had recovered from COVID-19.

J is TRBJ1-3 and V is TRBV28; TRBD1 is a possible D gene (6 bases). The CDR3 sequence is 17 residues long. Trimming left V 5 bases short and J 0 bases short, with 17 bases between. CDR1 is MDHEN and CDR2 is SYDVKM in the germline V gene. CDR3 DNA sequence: TGTGCCAGCAGTCCAACCCCACAGGGCCACTCTGGAAACACCATATATTTT. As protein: CASSPTPQGHSGNTIYF.

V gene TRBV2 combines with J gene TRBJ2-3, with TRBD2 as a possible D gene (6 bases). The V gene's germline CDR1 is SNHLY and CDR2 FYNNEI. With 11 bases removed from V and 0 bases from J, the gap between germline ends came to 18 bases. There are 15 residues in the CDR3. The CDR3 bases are TGTGCCGGACGGGGCAGCGGGCTTAGCACAGATACGCAGTATTTT. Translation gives CAGRGSGLSTDTQYF.

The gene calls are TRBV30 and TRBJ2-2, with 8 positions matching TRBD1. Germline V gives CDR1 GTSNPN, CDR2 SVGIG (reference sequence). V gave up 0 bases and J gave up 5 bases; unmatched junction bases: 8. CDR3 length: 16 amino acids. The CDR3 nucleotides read TGTGCCTGGAGTGTACAGGGGGTAGGGGTGACCGGGGAGCTGTTTTTT. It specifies CAWSVQGVGVTGELFF.

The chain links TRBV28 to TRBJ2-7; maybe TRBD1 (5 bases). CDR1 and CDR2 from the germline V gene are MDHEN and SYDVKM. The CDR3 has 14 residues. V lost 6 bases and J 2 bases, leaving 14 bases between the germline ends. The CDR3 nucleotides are TGTGCCAGCAGACAGTCGGACAAGACCTACGAGCAGTACTTC. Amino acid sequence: CASRQSDKTYEQYF.

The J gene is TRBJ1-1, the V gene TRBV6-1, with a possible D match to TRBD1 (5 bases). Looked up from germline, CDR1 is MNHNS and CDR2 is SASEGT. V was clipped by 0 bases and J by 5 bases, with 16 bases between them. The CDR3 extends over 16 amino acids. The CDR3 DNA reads TGTGCCAGCAGTGAAGCGCTGGGGGGGAGATGGACTGAAGCTTTCTTT. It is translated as CASSEALGGRWTEAFF.

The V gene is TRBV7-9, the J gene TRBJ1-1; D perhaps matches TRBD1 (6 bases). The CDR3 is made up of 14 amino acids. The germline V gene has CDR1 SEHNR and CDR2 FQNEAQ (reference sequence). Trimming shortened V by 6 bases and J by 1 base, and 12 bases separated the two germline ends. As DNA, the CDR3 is TGTGCCAGCAGTCAGCGGACAGAGAACACTGAAGCTTTCTTT. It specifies CASSQRTENTEAFF. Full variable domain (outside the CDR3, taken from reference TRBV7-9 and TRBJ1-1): DTGVSQNPRHKITKRGQNVTFRCDPISEHNRLYWYRQTLGQGPEFLTYFQNEAQLEKSRLLSDRFSAERPKGSFSTLEIQRTEQGDSAMYLCASSQRTENTEAFFGQGTRLTVV.

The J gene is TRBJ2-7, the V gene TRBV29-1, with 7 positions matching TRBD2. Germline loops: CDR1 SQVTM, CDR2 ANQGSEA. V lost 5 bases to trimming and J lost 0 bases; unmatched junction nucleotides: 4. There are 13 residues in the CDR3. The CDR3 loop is CSVWGGPSYEQYF. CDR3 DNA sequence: TGCAGCGTTTGGGGGGGTCCCTCCTACGAGCAGTACTTC.

The CDR3 nucleotides read TGCGCCAGCAGCCAAGATTGGGGCAGGGATCAGCCCCAGCATTTT. Translation: CASSQDWGRDQPQHF. This chain uses TRBV4-3 with TRBJ1-5, with a tentative D call TRBD1 (5 bases). This CDR3 is built from 15 residues. V was cut by 0 bases and J by 5 bases, with 11 bases left in between. Germline V gene data show CDR1 as LGHNA and CDR2 as YSLEER.

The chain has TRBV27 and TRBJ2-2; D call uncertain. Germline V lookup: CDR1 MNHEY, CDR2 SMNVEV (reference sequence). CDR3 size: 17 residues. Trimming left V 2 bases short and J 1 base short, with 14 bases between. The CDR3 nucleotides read TGTGCCAGCAGTTTAAAGTCCATATCAGGGAACACCGGGGAGCTGTTTTTT. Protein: CASSLKSISGNTGELFF.

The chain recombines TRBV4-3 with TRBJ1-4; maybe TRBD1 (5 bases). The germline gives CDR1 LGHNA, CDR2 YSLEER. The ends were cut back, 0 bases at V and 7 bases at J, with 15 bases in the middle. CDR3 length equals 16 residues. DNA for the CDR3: TGCGCCAGCAGCCAAGAAAGGTTCACGGGGGTTGAAAAACTGTTTTTT. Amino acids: CASSQERFTGVEKLFF.

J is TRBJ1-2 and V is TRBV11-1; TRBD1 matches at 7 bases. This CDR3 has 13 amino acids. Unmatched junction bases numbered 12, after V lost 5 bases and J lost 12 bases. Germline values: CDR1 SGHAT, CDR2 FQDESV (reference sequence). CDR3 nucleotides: TGTGCCAGCAGCCTATTGCGGGGACAGCCTGACACCTTC. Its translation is CASSLLRGQPDTF. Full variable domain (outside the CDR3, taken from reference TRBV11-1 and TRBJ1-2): EAEVAQSPRYKITEKSQAVAFWCDPISGHATLYWYRQILGQGPELLVQFQDESVVDDSQLPKDRFSAERLKGVDSTLKIQPAELGDSAMYLCASSLLRGQPDTFGSGTRLTVV.

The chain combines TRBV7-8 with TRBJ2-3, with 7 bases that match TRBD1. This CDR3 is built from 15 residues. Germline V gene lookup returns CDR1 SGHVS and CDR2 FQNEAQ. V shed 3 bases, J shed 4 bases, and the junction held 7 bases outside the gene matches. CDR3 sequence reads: CASSLQTGVADTQYF. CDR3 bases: TGTGCCAGCAGCTTGCAAACAGGGGTAGCAGATACGCAGTATTTT.

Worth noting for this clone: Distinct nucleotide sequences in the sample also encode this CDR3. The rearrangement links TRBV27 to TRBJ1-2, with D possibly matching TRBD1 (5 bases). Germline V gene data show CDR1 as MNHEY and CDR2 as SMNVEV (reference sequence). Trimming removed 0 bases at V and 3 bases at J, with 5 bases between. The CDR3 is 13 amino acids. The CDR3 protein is CASSLSRDYGYTF. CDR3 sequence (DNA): TGTGCCAGCAGTTTATCCAGGGACTATGGCTACACCTTC.

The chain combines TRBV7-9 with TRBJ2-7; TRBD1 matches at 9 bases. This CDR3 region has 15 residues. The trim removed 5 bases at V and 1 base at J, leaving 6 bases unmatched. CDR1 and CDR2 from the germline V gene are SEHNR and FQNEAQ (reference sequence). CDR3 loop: CASSQGQGGSYEQYF. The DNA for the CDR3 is TGTGCCAGCAGCCAGGGACAGGGAGGGTCCTACGAGCAGTACTTC.

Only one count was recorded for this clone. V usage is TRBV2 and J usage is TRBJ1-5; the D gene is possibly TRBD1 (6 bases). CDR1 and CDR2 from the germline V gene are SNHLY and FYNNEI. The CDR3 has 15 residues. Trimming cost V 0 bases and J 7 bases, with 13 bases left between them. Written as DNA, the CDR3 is TGTGCCAGCAGTGAAGCCAGGGGTATCGGCCAGCCCCAGCATTTT. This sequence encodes CASSEARGIGQPQHF.

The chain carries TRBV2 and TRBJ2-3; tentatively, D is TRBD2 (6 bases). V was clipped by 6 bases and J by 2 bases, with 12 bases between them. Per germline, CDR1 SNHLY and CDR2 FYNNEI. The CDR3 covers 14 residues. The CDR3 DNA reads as TGTGCCAGCAGAGGAGGGCTGACCACAGATACGCAGTATTTT. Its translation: CASRGGLTTDTQYF.

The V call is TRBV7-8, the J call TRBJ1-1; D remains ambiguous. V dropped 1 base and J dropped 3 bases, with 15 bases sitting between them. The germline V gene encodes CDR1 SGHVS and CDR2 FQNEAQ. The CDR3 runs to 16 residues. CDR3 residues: CASSLDLVGSDTEAFF. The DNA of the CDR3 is TGTGCCAGCAGCTTAGATTTGGTCGGGTCTGACACTGAAGCTTTCTTT.

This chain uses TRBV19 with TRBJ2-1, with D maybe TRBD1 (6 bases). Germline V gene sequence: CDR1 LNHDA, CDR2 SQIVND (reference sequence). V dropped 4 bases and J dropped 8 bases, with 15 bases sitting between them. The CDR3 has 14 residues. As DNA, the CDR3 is TGTGCCAGTAGTAGCACAGGGAAGTGGTATGAGCAGTTCTTC. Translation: CASSSTGKWYEQFF.

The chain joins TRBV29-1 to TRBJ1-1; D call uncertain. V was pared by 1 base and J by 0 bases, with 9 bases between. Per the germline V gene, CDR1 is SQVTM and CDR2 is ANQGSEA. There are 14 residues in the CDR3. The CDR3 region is CSVEVAPMNTEAFF. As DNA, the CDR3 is TGCAGCGTTGAAGTGGCCCCCATGAACACTGAAGCTTTCTTT. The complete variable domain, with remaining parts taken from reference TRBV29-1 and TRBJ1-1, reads SAVISQKPSRDICQRGTSLTIQCQVDSQVTMMFWYRQQPGQSLTLIATANQGSEATYESGFVIDKFPISRPNLTFSTLTVSNMSPEDSSIYLCSVEVAPMNTEAFFGQGTRLTVV.

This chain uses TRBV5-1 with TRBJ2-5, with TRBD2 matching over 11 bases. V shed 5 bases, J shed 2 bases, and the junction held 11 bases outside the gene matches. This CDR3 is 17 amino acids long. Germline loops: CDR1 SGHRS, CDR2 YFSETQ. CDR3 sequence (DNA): TGCGCCAGCAGTGTTAGCGGGGGGGCTAAGGTACAAGAGACCCAGTACTTC. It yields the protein CASSVSGGAKVQETQYF.

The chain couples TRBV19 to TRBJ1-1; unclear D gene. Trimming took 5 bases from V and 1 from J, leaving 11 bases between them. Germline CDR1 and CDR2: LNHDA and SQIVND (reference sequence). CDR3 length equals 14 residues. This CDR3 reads CASSPTTGNTEAFF. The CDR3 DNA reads TGTGCCAGTAGTCCTACTACGGGGAACACTGAAGCTTTCTTT. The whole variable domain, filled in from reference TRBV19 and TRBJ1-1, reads DGGITQSPKYLFRKEGQNVTLSCEQNLNHDAMYWYRQDPGQGLRLIYYSQIVNDFQKGDIAEGYSVSREKKESFPLTVTSAQKNPTAFYLCASSPTTGNTEAFFGQGTRLTVV.

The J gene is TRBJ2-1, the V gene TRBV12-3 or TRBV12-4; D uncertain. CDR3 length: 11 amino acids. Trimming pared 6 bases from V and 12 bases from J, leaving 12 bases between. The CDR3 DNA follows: TGTGCCAGCAGCCCATCCTCAGGGCAGTTCTTC. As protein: CASSPSSGQFF.

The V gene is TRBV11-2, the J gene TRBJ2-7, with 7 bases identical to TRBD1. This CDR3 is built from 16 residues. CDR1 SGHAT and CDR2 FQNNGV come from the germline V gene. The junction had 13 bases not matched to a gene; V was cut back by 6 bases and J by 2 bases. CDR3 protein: CASSPLGGQGPYEQYF. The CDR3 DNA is TGTGCCAGCAGTCCCCTAGGGGGCCAAGGTCCCTACGAGCAGTACTTC.

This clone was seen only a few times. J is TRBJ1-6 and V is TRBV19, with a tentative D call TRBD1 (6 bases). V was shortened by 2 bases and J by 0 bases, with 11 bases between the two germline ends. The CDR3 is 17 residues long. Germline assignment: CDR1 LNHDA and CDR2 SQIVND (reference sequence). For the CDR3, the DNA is TGTGCCAGTAGTATACAGCAGGGGAGCTCCTATAATTCACCCCTCCACTTT. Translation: CASSIQQGSSYNSPLHF.

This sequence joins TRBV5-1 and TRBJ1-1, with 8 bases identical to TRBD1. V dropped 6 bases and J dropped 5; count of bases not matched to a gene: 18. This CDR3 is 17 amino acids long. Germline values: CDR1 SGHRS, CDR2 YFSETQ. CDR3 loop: CASTFGEGRGRGTEAFF. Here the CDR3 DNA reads TGCGCCAGCACATTTGGGGAGGGCAGGGGGCGGGGGACTGAAGCTTTCTTT.